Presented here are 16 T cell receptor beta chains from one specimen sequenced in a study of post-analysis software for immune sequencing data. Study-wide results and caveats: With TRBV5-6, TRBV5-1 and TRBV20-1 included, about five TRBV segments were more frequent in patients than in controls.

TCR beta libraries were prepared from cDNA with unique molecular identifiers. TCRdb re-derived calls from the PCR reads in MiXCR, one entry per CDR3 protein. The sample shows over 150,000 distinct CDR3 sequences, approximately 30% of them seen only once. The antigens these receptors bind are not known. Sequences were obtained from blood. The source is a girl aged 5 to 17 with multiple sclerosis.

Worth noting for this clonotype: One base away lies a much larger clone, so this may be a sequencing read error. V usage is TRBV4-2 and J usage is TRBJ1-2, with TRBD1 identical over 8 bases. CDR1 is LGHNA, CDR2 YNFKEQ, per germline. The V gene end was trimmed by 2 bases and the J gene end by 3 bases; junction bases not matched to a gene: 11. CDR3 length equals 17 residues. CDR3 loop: CASSQQASQGGDYGYTF. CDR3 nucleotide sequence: TGTGCCAGCAGCCAACAGGCATCACAGGGGGGAGACTATGGCTACACCTTC.

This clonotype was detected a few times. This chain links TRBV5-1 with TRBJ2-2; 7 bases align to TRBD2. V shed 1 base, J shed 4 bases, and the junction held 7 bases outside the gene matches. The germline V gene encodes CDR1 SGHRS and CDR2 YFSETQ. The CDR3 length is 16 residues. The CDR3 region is CASSLSRTRGTGELFF. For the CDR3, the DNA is TGCGCCAGCAGCTTGTCCCGGACTAGAGGCACCGGGGAGCTGTTTTTT.

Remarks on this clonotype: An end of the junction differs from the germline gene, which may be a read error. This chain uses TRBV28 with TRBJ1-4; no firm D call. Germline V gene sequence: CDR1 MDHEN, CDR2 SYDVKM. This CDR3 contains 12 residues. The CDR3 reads CSKPDGYEKLFF. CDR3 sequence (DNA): TGCTCAAAGCCCGACGGGTACGAAAAACTGTTTTTT. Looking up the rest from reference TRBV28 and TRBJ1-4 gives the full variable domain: DVKVTQSSRYLVKRTGEKVFLECVQDMDHENMFWYRQDPGLGLRLIYFSYDVKMKEKGDIPEGYSVSREKKERFSLILESASTNQTSMYLCSKPDGYEKLFFGSGTQLSVL.

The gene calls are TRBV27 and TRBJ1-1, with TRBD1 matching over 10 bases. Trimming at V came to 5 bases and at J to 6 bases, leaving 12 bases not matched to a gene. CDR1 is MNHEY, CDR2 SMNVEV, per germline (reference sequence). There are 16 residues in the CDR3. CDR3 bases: TGTGCCAGCAGTCTGGGACAGGGGCAAATCGACGCTGAAGCTTTCTTT. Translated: CASSLGQGQIDAEAFF.

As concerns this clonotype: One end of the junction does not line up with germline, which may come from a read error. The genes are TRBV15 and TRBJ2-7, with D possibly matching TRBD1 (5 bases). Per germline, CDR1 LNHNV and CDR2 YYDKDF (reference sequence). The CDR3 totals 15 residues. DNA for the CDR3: TGTGTCACCAGCAGACCAGGGTACAGGTCCGACGAGCAGTACTTC. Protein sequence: CVTSRPGYRSDEQYF.

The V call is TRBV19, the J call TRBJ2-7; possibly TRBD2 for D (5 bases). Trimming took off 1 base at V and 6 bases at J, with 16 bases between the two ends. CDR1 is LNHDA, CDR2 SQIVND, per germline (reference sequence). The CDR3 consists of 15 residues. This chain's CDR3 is CASSIARGSASEQYF. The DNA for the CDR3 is TGTGCCAGTAGTATAGCTCGGGGATCAGCGAGCGAGCAGTACTTC. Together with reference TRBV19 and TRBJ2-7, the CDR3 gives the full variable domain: DGGITQSPKYLFRKEGQNVTLSCEQNLNHDAMYWYRQDPGQGLRLIYYSQIVNDFQKGDIAEGYSVSREKKESFPLTVTSAQKNPTAFYLCASSIARGSASEQYFGPGTRLTVT.

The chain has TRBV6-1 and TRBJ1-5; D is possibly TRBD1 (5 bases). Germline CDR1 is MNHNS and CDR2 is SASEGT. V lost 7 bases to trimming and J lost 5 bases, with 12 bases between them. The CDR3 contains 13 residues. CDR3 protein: CASNRQNDQPQHF. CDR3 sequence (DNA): TGTGCCAGCAACAGACAGAACGATCAGCCCCAGCATTTT.

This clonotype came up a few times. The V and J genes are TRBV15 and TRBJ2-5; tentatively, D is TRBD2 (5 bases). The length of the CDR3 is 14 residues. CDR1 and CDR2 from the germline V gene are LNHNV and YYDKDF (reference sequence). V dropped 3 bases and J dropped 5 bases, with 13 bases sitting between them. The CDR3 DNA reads TGTGCCACCAGCAGGGACTCGCCGCGGGAGACCCAGTACTTC. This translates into CATSRDSPRETQYF.

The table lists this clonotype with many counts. The CDR3 reads CASNSRGDDQYF. The DNA for the CDR3 is TGTGCCAGCAACTCCCGAGGAGACGACCAGTACTTC. This chain uses TRBV6-2 or TRBV6-3 with TRBJ2-4; no reliable D call. This CDR3 contains 12 residues. V lost 7 bases, J lost 13 bases, and 17 bases lay in between. CDR1 and CDR2 (germline): MNHEY, SVGEGT.

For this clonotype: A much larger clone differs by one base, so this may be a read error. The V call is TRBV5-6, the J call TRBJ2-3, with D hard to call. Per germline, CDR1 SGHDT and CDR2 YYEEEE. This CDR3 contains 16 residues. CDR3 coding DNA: TGTGCCAGCAGCTTGTGGCTCGTGGAGCCCACAGATATGCAGTATTTT. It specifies CASSLWLVEPTDMQYF.

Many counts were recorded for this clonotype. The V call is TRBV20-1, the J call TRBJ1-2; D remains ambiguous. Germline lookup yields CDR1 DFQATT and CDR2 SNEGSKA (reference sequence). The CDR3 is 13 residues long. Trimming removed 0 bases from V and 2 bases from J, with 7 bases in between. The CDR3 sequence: CSARDLGNYGYTF. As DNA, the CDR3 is TGCAGTGCTAGAGATCTCGGCAACTATGGCTACACCTTC.

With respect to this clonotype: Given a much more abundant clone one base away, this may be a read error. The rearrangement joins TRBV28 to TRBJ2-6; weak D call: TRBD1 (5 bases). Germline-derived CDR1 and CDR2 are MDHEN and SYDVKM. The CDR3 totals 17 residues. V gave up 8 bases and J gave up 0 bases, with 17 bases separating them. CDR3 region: CASWSPGSFSGANVLTF. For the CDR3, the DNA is TGTGCCAGCTGGTCCCCAGGGTCCTTCTCTGGGGCCAACGTCCTGACTTTC.

CDR3 DNA sequence: TGCAGTGCAAGGAGGGCGAACACCGGGGAGCTGTTTTTT. This gives the protein CSARRANTGELFF. V usage is TRBV20-1 and J usage is TRBJ2-2, with D perhaps matching TRBD2 (6 bases). The V gene's germline CDR1 is DFQATT and CDR2 SNEGSKA (reference sequence). The CDR3 totals 13 residues. The V end lost 6 bases, the J end lost 0 bases, and 8 bases lay between the germline ends.

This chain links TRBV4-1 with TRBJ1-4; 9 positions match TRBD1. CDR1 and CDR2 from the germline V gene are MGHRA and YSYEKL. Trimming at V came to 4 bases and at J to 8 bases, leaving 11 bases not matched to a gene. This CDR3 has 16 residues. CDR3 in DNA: TGCGCCAGCAGCCGCTCAGGGGAACAGGGGGCGGAAAAACTGTTTTTT. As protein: CASSRSGEQGAEKLFF.

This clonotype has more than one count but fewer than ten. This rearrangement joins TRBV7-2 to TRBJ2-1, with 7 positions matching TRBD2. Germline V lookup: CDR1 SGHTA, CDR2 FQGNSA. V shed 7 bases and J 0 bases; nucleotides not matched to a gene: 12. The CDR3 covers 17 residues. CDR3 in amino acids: CASTGHRGRVSYNEQFF. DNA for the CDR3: TGTGCCAGCACTGGACATCGAGGGAGGGTCTCCTACAATGAGCAGTTCTTC.

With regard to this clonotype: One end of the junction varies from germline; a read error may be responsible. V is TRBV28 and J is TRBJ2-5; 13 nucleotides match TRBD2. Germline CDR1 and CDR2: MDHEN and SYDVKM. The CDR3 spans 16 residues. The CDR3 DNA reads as TGTGCCAGCATTATGACTAGCGGGAGGCGCCAAGAGACCCCGTACTTC. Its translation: CASIMTSGRRQETPYF. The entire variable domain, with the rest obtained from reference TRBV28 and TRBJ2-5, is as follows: DVKVTQSSRYLVKRTGEKVFLECVQDMDHENMFWYRQDPGLGLRLIYFSYDVKMKEKGDIPEGYSVSREKKERFSLILESASTNQTSMYLCASIMTSGRRQETPYFGPGTRLLVL.